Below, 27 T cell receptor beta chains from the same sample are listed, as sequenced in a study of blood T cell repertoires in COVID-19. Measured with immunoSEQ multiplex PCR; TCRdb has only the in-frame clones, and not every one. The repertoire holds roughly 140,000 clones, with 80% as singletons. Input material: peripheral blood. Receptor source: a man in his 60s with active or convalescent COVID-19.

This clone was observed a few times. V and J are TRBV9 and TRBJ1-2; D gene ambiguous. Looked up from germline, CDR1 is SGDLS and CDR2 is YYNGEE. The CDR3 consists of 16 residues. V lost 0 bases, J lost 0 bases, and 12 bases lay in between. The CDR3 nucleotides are TGTGCCAGCAGCGTAGACTCGGGAGCCTCTAACTATGGCTACACCTTC. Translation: CASSVDSGASNYGYTF.

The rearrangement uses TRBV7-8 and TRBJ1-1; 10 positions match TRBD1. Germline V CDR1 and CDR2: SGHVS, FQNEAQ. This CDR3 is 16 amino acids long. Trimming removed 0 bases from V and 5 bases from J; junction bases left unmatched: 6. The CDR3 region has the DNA TGTGCCAGCAGCTTAGCGCGACAGGGGGCGAGAACTGAAGCTTTCTTT. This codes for CASSLARQGARTEAFF.

CDR3 sequence: CASSLARTGSYEQYF. The CDR3 nucleotides read TGTGCCAGCAGCTTAGCCCGGACAGGGTCCTACGAGCAGTACTTC. V is TRBV7-9 and J is TRBJ2-7, with 8 bases matching TRBD1. The germline gives CDR1 SEHNR, CDR2 FQNEAQ (reference sequence). After removal of 0 bases from V and 1 base from J, the junction contained 2 bases not matched to a gene. The CDR3 has 15 residues.

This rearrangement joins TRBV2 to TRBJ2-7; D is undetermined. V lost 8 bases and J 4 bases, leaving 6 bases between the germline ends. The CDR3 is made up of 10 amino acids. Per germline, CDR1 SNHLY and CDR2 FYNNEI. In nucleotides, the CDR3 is TGTGCCAGCGGCGGATACGAGCAGTACTTC. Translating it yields CASGGYEQYF.

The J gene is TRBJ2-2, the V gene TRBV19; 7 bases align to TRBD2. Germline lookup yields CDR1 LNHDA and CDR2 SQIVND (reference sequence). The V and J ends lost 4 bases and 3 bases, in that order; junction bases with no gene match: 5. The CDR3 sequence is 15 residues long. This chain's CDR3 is CASSRAGADTGELFF. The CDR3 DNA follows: TGTGCCAGTAGTAGGGCGGGAGCGGACACCGGGGAGCTGTTTTTT.

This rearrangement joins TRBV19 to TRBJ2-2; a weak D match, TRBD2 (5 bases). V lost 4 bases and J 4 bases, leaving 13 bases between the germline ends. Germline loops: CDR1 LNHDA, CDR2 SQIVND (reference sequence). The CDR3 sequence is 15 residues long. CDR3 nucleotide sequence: TGTGCCAGTAGTAGTAGCCCTGCGGGCACCGGGGAGCTGTTTTTT. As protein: CASSSSPAGTGELFF.

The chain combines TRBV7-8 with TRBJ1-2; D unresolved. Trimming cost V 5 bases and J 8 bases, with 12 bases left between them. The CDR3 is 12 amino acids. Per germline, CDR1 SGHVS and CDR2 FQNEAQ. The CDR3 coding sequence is TGTGCCAGCAGCCAGAGGATTACAGGCTACACCTTC. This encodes CASSQRITGYTF.

The CDR3 protein is CASSEIGQGVTEAFF. DNA for the CDR3: TGTGCCAGCAGTGAAATTGGACAGGGGGTCACTGAAGCTTTCTTT. This sequence joins TRBV6-1 and TRBJ1-1; 10 bases map to TRBD1. Germline lookup yields CDR1 MNHNS and CDR2 SASEGT. The CDR3 is 15 amino acids. With V trimmed by 2 bases and J by 4 bases, 4 bases remained unmatched.

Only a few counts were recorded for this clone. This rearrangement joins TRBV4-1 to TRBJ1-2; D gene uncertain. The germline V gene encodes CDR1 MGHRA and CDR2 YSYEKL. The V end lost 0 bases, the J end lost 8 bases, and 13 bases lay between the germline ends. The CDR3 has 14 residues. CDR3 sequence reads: CASSQDRGRRGYTF. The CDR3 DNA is TGCGCCAGCAGCCAAGATCGGGGTAGGAGGGGCTACACCTTC.

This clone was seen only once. CDR3 region: CASSLEGQGKVYTQYF. The CDR3 DNA reads TGCGCCAGCAGCTTAGAAGGACAGGGGAAGGTATATACGCAGTATTTT. V usage is TRBV5-1 and J usage is TRBJ2-3; 9 bases are a match to TRBD1. V was pared by 2 bases and J by 7 bases, with 11 bases of the junction left unmatched. The CDR3 extends over 16 amino acids. Germline lookup yields CDR1 SGHRS and CDR2 YFSETQ.

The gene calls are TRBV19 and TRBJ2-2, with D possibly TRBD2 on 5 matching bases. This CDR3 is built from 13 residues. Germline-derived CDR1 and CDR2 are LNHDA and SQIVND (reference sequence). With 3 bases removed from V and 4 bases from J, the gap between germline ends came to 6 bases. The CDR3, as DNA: TGTGCCAGTAGTATGGGAGTCACCGGGGAGCTGTTTTTT. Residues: CASSMGVTGELFF.

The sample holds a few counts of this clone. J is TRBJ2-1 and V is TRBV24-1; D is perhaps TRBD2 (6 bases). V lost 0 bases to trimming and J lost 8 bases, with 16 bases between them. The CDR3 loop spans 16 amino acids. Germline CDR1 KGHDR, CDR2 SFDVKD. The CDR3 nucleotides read TGTGCCACCAGTGATTTGCGGACTAAAGTCGCCGATGAGCAGTTCTTC. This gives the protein CATSDLRTKVADEQFF.

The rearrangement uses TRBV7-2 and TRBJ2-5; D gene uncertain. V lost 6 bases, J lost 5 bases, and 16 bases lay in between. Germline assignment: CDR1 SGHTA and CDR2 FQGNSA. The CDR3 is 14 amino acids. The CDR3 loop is CASRVSRQRETQYF. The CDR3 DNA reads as TGTGCCAGCAGGGTGTCCAGGCAACGGGAGACCCAGTACTTC.

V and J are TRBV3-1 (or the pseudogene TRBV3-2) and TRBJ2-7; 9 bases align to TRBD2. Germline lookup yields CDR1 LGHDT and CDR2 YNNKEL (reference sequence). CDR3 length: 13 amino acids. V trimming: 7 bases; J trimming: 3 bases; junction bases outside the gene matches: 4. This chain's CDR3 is CASTEREDYEQYF. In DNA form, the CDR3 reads TGTGCCAGCACAGAGCGGGAGGACTACGAGCAGTACTTC.

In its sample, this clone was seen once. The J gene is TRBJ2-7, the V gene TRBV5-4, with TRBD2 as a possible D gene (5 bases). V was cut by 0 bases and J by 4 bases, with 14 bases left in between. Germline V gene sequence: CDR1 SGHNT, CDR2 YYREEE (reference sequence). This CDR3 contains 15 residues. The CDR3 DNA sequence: TGTGCCAGCAGCTTGGGTGGAATCACGGGATACGAGCAGTACTTC. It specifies CASSLGGITGYEQYF.

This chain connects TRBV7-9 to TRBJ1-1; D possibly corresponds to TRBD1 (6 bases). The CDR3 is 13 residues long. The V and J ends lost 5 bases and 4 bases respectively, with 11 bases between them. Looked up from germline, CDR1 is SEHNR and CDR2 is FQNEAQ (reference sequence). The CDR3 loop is CASSIRQATEAFF. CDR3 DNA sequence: TGTGCCAGCAGCATCAGACAGGCCACTGAAGCTTTCTTT.

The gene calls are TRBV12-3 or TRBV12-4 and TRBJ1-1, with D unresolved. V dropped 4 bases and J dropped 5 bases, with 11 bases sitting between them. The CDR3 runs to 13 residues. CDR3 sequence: CASSSGGETEAFF. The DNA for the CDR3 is TGTGCCAGCAGTTCGGGTGGAGAAACTGAAGCTTTCTTT.

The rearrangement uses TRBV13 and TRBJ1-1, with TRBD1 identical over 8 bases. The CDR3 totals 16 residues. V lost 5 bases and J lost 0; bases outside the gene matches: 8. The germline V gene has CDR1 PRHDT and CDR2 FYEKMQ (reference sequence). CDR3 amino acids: CASSGAGQGLNTEAFF. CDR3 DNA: TGTGCCAGCAGCGGCGCTGGACAGGGTTTGAACACTGAAGCTTTCTTT.

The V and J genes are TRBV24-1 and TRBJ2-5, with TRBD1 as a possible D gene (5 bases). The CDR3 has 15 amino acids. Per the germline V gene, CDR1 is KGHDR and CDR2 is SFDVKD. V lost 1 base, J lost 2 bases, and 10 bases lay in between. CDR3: CATSDFDSRQETQYF. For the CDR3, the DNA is TGTGCCACCAGTGATTTTGACAGCAGACAAGAGACCCAGTACTTC.

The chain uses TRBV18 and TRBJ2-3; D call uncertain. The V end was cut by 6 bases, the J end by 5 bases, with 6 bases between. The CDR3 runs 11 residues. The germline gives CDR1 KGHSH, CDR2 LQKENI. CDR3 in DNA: TGTGCCAGCTCCGAACTAGATACGCAGTATTTT. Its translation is CASSELDTQYF. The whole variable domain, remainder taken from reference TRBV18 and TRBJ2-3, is NAGVMQNPRHLVRRRGQEARLRCSPMKGHSHVYWYRQLPEEGLKFMVYLQKENIIDESGMPKERFSAEFPKEGPSILRIQQVVRGDSAAYFCASSELDTQYFGPGTRLTVL.

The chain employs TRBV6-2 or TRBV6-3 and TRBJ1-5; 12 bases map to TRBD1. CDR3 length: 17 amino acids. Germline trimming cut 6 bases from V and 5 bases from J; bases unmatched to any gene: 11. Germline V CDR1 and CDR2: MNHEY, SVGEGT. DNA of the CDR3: TGTGCCAGCAGCCGACCGGGACAGGGGGCTTTGCATCAGCCCCAGCATTTT. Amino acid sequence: CASSRPGQGALHQPQHF.

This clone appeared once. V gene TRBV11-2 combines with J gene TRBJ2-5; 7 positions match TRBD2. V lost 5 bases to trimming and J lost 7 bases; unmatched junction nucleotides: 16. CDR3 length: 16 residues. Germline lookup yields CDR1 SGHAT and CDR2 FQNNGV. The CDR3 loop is CASSTAKGRVGWTQYF. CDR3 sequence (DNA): TGTGCCAGCAGCACTGCAAAGGGGAGGGTAGGATGGACCCAGTACTTC.

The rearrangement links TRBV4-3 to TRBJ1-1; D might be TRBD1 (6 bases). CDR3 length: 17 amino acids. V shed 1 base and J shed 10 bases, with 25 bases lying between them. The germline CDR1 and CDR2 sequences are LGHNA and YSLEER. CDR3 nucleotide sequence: TGCGCCAGCAGCCAAGTCCCGGGTCCAACAGGGAGCCGAGGAGCTTTCTTT. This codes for CASSQVPGPTGSRGAFF.

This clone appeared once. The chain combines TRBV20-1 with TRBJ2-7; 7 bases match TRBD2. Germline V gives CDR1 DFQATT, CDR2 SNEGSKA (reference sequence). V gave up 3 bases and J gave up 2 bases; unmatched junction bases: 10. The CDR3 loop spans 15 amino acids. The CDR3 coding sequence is TGCAGTGCTAGTTTGATGTGGGGGAGGGCCTACGAGCAGTACTTC. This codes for CSASLMWGRAYEQYF.

CDR3 DNA: TGCGCCAGCAGCCAGACAGGGGGAGGTTCAACTAATGAAAAACTGTTTTTT. Translation gives CASSQTGGGSTNEKLFF. The gene calls are TRBV4-1 and TRBJ1-4; 9 positions match TRBD1. Germline V lookup: CDR1 MGHRA, CDR2 YSYEKL. J gave up 0 bases and V 3 bases, and 5 bases lay outside the gene matches. This CDR3 region has 17 residues.

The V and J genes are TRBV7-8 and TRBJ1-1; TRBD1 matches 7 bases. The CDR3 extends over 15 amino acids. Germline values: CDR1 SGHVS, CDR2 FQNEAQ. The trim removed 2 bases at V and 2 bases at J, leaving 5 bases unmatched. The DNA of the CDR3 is TGTGCCAGCAGCTTACGACAGGGACCTAACACTGAAGCTTTCTTT. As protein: CASSLRQGPNTEAFF.

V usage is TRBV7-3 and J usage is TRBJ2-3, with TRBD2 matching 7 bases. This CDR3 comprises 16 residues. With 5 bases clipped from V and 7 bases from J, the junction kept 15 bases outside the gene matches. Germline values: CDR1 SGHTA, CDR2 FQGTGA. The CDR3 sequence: CASSLSPSSGGNTQYF. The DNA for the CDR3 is TGTGCCAGCAGCCTATCCCCTAGCTCGGGGGGAAATACGCAGTATTTT.